Listed below are T cell receptor beta chains from one sample, sequenced in a study of cytomegalovirus exposure and HLA in healthy donors. Sequencing used immunoSEQ multiplex PCR; TCRdb keeps in-frame clones, though not all of them. The sample includes around 110,000 clones, 55% to 75% of them seen just once. The sample taken for sequencing was PBMCs. The origin of the receptors is a woman in her forties in good health and CMV-seropositive. Each CDR3 is given with its conserved first and last residue. Each record gives: D gene, CDR3 length, clone size, J gene, V gene, CDR3 protein, CDR3 DNA. The D gene is left open where the match is weak. Size values are once, few and many counts, or a class for expanded clones, and some rows have none.

D: -; length: 15; size: few; J: TRBJ1-1; V: TRBV4-3; CDR3: CASSQEPRLNTEAFF; DNA: TGCGCCAGCAGCCAAGAACCGAGGTTGAACACTGAAGCTTTCTTT
D: -; length: 12; size: few; J: TRBJ2-7; V: TRBV7-2; CDR3: CASSLTAADQYF; DNA: TGTGCCAGCAGCTTAACGGCGGCCGACCAGTACTTC
D: TRBD1; length: 15; size: -; J: TRBJ2-7; V: TRBV4-1; CDR3: CASSQLGQGAREQYF; DNA: TGCGCCAGCAGCCAACTCGGACAGGGGGCGCGCGAGCAGTACTTC
D: TRBD1; length: 19; size: -; J: TRBJ2-6; V: TRBV6-4; CDR3: CASSPAFGTARSGANVLTF; DNA: TGTGCCAGCAGTCCCGCCTTTGGGACAGCCCGCTCTGGGGCCAACGTCCTGACTTTC
D: TRBD2; length: 18; size: few; J: TRBJ2-5; V: TRBV9; CDR3: CASSPGLAEARYQETQYF; DNA: TGTGCCAGCAGCCCTGGACTAGCGGAGGCCCGATACCAAGAGACCCAGTACTTC
D: -; length: 15; size: few; J: TRBJ2-7; V: TRBV5-8; CDR3: CASSLVVAGSTEQYF; DNA: TGTGCCAGCAGCTTGGTGGTGGCCGGGAGTACCGAGCAGTACTTC
D: -; length: 14; size: once; J: TRBJ1-2; V: TRBV6-1; CDR3: CASRNPGEYYGYTF; DNA: TGTGCCAGCCGGAACCCAGGGGAGTACTATGGCTACACCTTC
D: TRBD1; length: 14; size: few; J: TRBJ1-2; V: TRBV6-4; CDR3: CASSPTGTGWGYTF; DNA: TGTGCCAGCAGTCCTACCGGGACAGGGTGGGGCTACACCTTC
D: TRBD2; length: 21; size: -; J: TRBJ2-7; V: TRBV23-1; CDR3: CASSQSDRPIPGLAGGYEQYF; DNA: TGCGCCAGCAGTCAGTCCGACAGGCCGATACCGGGACTAGCGGGAGGGTACGAGCAGTACTTC
D: -; length: 12; size: -; J: TRBJ2-1; V: TRBV7-9; CDR3: CASSSVGEAQFF; DNA: TGTGCCAGCAGCTCAGTGGGAGAAGCGCAGTTCTTC
D: -; length: 16; size: -; J: TRBJ2-1; V: TRBV5-1; CDR3: CASSQSVASSYNEQFF; DNA: TGCGCCAGCAGCCAAAGTGTAGCGAGCTCCTACAATGAGCAGTTCTTC
D: -; length: 15; size: -; J: TRBJ2-1; V: TRBV7-9; CDR3: CASSSFRTRPGEQFF; DNA: TGTGCCAGCAGCTCGTTTCGAACTAGACCCGGTGAGCAGTTCTTC
D: TRBD1; length: 16; size: -; J: TRBJ2-2; V: TRBV4-3; CDR3: CASSQERQGATGELFF; DNA: TGCGCCAGCAGCCAAGAACGACAGGGCGCCACCGGGGAGCTGTTTTTT
D: -; length: 14; size: -; J: TRBJ2-1; V: TRBV6-1; CDR3: CASNLATSYNEQFF; DNA: TGTGCCAGCAACCTAGCGACATCCTACAATGAGCAGTTCTTC
D: TRBD1; length: 17; size: -; J: TRBJ1-2; V: TRBV5-4; CDR3: CASSLEPGQGAYYGYTF; DNA: TGTGCCAGCAGCTTGGAACCGGGACAGGGGGCATATTATGGCTACACCTTC
D: TRBD2; length: 13; size: -; J: TRBJ2-7; V: TRBV7-9; CDR3: CASSLTSGNEQYF; DNA: TGTGCCAGCAGCTTGACTAGCGGGAACGAGCAGTACTTC
D: TRBD1; length: 16; size: -; J: TRBJ2-5; V: TRBV6-1; CDR3: CASSEALQGSSETQYF; DNA: TGTGCCAGCAGTGAAGCGCTACAGGGGTCTTCAGAGACCCAGTACTTC
D: -; length: 13; size: -; J: TRBJ1-1; V: TRBV5-6; CDR3: CASSSSMNTEAFF; DNA: TGTGCCAGCAGCTCATCAATGAACACTGAAGCTTTCTTT
D: TRBD1; length: 16; size: -; J: TRBJ1-3; V: TRBV4-1; CDR3: CASSQGQGARGNTIYF; DNA: TGCGCCAGCAGCCAAGGACAGGGGGCGCGCGGAAACACCATATATTTT
D: TRBD1; length: 15; size: once; J: TRBJ1-5; V: TRBV5-4; CDR3: CASSRGTGDGQPQHF; DNA: TGTGCCAGCAGCAGGGGGACAGGGGATGGTCAGCCCCAGCATTTT
D: -; length: 12; size: few; J: TRBJ2-7; V: TRBV5-1; CDR3: CASSLVPPEQYF; DNA: TGCGCCAGCAGCTTGGTCCCTCCCGAGCAGTACTTC
D: TRBD1; length: 17; size: few; J: TRBJ2-7; V: TRBV27; CDR3: CASSSSLAGTGTYEQYF; DNA: TGTGCCAGCAGTTCTTCTCTAGCCGGGACAGGGACCTACGAGCAGTACTTC
D: -; length: 13; size: few; J: TRBJ2-7; V: TRBV6-5; CDR3: CASSPAGTHEQYF; DNA: TGTGCCAGCAGTCCCGCGGGGACCCACGAGCAGTACTTC
D: -; length: 15; size: few; J: TRBJ1-2; V: TRBV11-2; CDR3: CASSLDPGTIYGYTF; DNA: TGTGCCAGCAGCTTAGATCCCGGGACAATCTATGGCTACACCTTC
D: -; length: 16; size: -; J: TRBJ1-4; V: TRBV7-9; CDR3: CASSLEGRGKGEKLFF; DNA: TGTGCCAGCAGCTTAGAGGGCAGGGGCAAGGGTGAAAAACTGTTTTTT
D: TRBD2; length: 14; size: -; J: TRBJ2-1; V: TRBV9; CDR3: CASSGGLDYNEQFF; DNA: TGTGCCAGCAGCGGGGGACTAGACTACAATGAGCAGTTCTTC
D: TRBD2; length: 15; size: -; J: TRBJ2-7; V: TRBV4-3; CDR3: CASSQDQRGAYEQYF; DNA: TGCGCCAGCAGCCAAGACCAGCGGGGTGCCTACGAGCAGTACTTC
D: -; length: 17; size: -; J: TRBJ1-4; V: TRBV19; CDR3: CASSIVTAAGTNEKLFF; DNA: TGTGCCAGTAGTATAGTAACCGCCGCGGGGACTAATGAAAAACTGTTTTTT
D: -; length: 15; size: -; J: TRBJ1-5; V: TRBV4-1; CDR3: CASSQDVGGKQPQHF; DNA: TGCGCCAGCAGCCAAGATGTAGGAGGAAAACAGCCCCAGCATTTT
D: TRBD1; length: 14; size: -; J: TRBJ1-4; V: TRBV11-2; CDR3: CASSGQGGGEKLFF; DNA: TGTGCCAGCAGCGGACAGGGGGGGGGTGAAAAACTGTTTTTT
D: TRBD1; length: 15; size: -; J: TRBJ2-5; V: TRBV6-1; CDR3: CASALPGQIQETQYF; DNA: TGTGCCAGCGCGTTGCCGGGACAGATACAAGAGACCCAGTACTTC
D: -; length: 18; size: once; J: TRBJ2-5; V: TRBV5-1; CDR3: CASSGGPQRIQRAETQYF; DNA: TGCGCCAGCAGCGGGGGCCCCCAGCGGATCCAACGGGCGGAGACCCAGTACTTC
D: -; length: 14; size: -; J: TRBJ2-1; V: TRBV5-1; CDR3: CASSLDGPTNEQFF; DNA: TGCGCCAGCAGCTTGGATGGCCCCACCAATGAGCAGTTCTTC
D: -; length: 15; size: -; J: TRBJ2-1; V: TRBV7-8; CDR3: CASSLVAGSYNEQFF; DNA: TGTGCCAGCAGCTTAGTAGCAGGGTCCTACAATGAGCAGTTCTTC
D: -; length: 15; size: -; J: TRBJ2-7; V: TRBV7-2; CDR3: CASSLSLGQPYEQYF; DNA: TGTGCCAGCAGCTTAAGTCTTGGACAGCCCTACGAGCAGTACTTC
D: -; length: 13; size: -; J: TRBJ2-2; V: TRBV5-4; CDR3: CASSLWTAGELFF; DNA: TGTGCCAGCAGCCTCTGGACTGCCGGGGAGCTGTTTTTT
D: -; length: 18; size: -; J: TRBJ2-2; V: TRBV28; CDR3: CASRPTFASDLNTGELFF; DNA: TGTGCCAGCAGGCCAACTTTCGCTAGCGACCTGAACACCGGGGAGCTGTTTTTT
D: -; length: 15; size: -; J: TRBJ2-3; V: TRBV2; CDR3: CASRGQRSITDTQYF; DNA: TGTGCCAGCAGGGGGCAACGAAGTATCACAGATACGCAGTATTTT
D: -; length: 11; size: few; J: TRBJ1-1; V: TRBV7-2; CDR3: CASSLAAKAFF; DNA: TGTGCCAGCAGCTTAGCGGCCAAAGCTTTCTTT
D: -; length: 11; size: once; J: TRBJ2-3; V: TRBV28; CDR3: CASRILDTQYF; DNA: TGTGCCAGCCGTATTCTAGATACGCAGTATTTT